These 16 T cell receptor beta chains were all obtained from the same sample, sequenced in a study of CD8 T cells in ankylosing spondylitis. TCRdb called the 5' RACE reads again in MiXCR, with one record for every CDR3 protein. The sample has approximately 300,000 distinct CDR3 sequences, roughly 20% seen once; the top ten hold under 8.5%. The sequenced sample consisted of blood, either unsorted or a sorted T cell fraction (not recorded which). These receptors were collected from a male donor with ankylosing spondylitis or in good health (not recorded which).

V and J are TRBV6-6 and TRBJ1-1; D uncertain. Trimming cost V 7 bases and J 6 bases, with 9 bases left between them. The CDR3 runs to 11 residues. The V gene's germline CDR1 is MNHNY and CDR2 SVGAGI (reference sequence). The CDR3 is CASTVVSEAFF. The CDR3 DNA reads as TGTGCCAGCACCGTTGTTTCTGAAGCTTTCTTT.

This clonotype was seen more than once but under ten times. The chain carries TRBV7-9 and TRBJ1-2; D gene ambiguous. The germline gives CDR1 SEHNR, CDR2 FQNEAQ (reference sequence). The length of the CDR3 is 14 residues. Trimming left V 5 bases short and J 6 bases short, with 16 bases between. Here the CDR3 reads CASSPPGSGDGYTF. The CDR3 DNA is TGTGCCAGCAGCCCGCCGGGTTCGGGCGATGGCTACACCTTC.

This clonotype was observed a few times. V gene TRBV12-3 or TRBV12-4 combines with J gene TRBJ1-1; no clear D. The CDR3 runs to 15 residues. V was pared by 1 base and J by 0 bases, with 9 bases between. The CDR3 reads CASSLGLVVNTEAFF. The CDR3 DNA follows: TGTGCCAGCAGTTTAGGATTGGTCGTGAACACTGAAGCTTTCTTT.

This clonotype turned up a few times. J is TRBJ2-3 and V is TRBV12-3 or TRBV12-4; 7 bases align to TRBD2. Unmatched junction bases numbered 3, after V lost 0 bases and J lost 0 bases. The CDR3 consists of 16 residues. The CDR3 loop reads CASSLAGGRSTDTQYF. In nucleotides, the CDR3 is TGTGCCAGCAGTTTAGCGGGAGGGCGTAGCACAGATACGCAGTATTTT.

The chain couples TRBV12-3 or TRBV12-4 to TRBJ1-2; D is perhaps TRBD1 (5 bases). Between the trimmed V and J ends, which lost 5 bases and 8 bases, there was a span of 21 bases. The CDR3 loop spans 15 amino acids. The CDR3 sequence: CASSTPLGPVNGYTF. In nucleotides, the CDR3 is TGTGCCAGCAGTACCCCTTTGGGACCAGTGAACGGCTACACCTTC.

This clonotype occurred a few times. Here the CDR3 DNA reads TGTGCCACCAGTGGAATCGGGCAGGGGGTGGAGACCCAGTACTTC. Its protein is CATSGIGQGVETQYF. The V call is TRBV24-1, the J call TRBJ2-5; 7 bases are a match to TRBD1. The J segment lost 5 bases and the V segment lost 5 bases, leaving 10 bases of the junction unmatched. Germline V gene lookup returns CDR1 KGHDR and CDR2 SFDVKD. The CDR3 runs 15 residues.

This clonotype was observed a few times. The rearrangement joins TRBV5-1 to TRBJ2-2, with D hard to call. This CDR3 has 14 amino acids. CDR1 SGHRS and CDR2 YFSETQ come from the germline V gene. V gave up 0 bases and J gave up 6 bases, with 9 bases separating them. The CDR3 DNA reads as TGCGCCAGCAGCTTGGCTAGAGCGTCCGGGGAGCTGTTTTTT. Encoded protein: CASSLARASGELFF.

The V gene is TRBV7-4, the J gene TRBJ1-4; D may be TRBD1 (6 bases). V was clipped by 5 bases and J by 0 bases, with 19 bases between them. In germline, CDR1 is SGHVT, CDR2 SQSDAQ. This CDR3 has 18 amino acids. The CDR3 here is CASSPDEDRHSTNEKLFF. CDR3 in DNA: TGTGCCAGCAGCCCAGACGAGGACAGACACTCAACTAATGAAAAACTGTTTTTT.

Only a few counts were recorded for this clonotype. This sequence joins TRBV6-5 and TRBJ1-2; D remains ambiguous. V was trimmed by 6 bases and J by 1 base, leaving 6 bases between them. Germline CDR1 is MNHEY and CDR2 is SVGAGI. CDR3 length equals 12 residues. As DNA, the CDR3 is TGTGCCAGCAGCGATATTAACTATGGCTACACCTTC. Translated: CASSDINYGYTF.

This clonotype has at least ten counts. The chain is built from TRBV5-1 and TRBJ2-2; D gene uncertain. Germline values: CDR1 SGHRS, CDR2 YFSETQ. The CDR3 covers 14 residues. Trimming pared 3 bases from V and 3 bases from J, leaving 9 bases between. CDR3 sequence: CASSSQEYTGELFF. The CDR3 DNA sequence: TGCGCCAGCAGCTCGCAGGAGTACACCGGGGAGCTGTTTTTT.

The chain has TRBV20-1 and TRBJ1-1; 12 bases map to TRBD1. This CDR3 spans 14 amino acids. The J segment lost 7 bases and the V segment lost 4 bases, leaving 7 bases of the junction unmatched. The germline V gene has CDR1 DFQATT and CDR2 SNEGSKA (reference sequence). CDR3 loop: CSAKSGTGGFEAFF. In DNA, the CDR3 is TGCAGTGCTAAGTCCGGGACAGGGGGCTTTGAAGCTTTCTTT.

By share of the sample, this clonotype is medium-sized. This chain links TRBV12-3 or TRBV12-4 with TRBJ2-3; 8 nucleotides match TRBD1. This CDR3 has 15 residues. With 7 bases clipped from V and 2 bases from J, the junction kept 8 bases outside the gene matches. CDR3 in DNA: TGTGCCAGCACCATACCGGGACAGGCCACAGATACGCAGTATTTT. Its translation is CASTIPGQATDTQYF.

The J gene is TRBJ1-4, the V gene TRBV7-6; 8 bases map to TRBD1. This CDR3 is built from 14 residues. The germline V gene encodes CDR1 SGHVS and CDR2 FNYEAQ. J was trimmed by 8 bases and V by 1 base; bases with no gene match: 3. As DNA, the CDR3 is TGTGCCAGCAGCTTAGGGACAGGGCAGGAAAAACTGTTTTTT. Its protein is CASSLGTGQEKLFF.

The V call is TRBV28, the J call TRBJ1-5, with D possibly matching TRBD1 (6 bases). The germline V gene encodes CDR1 MDHEN and CDR2 SYDVKM. V lost 2 bases and J 3 bases, leaving 17 bases between the germline ends. The CDR3 covers 17 residues. The CDR3 loop is CASSLRKWTELNQPQHF. The CDR3 bases are TGTGCCAGCAGTTTACGCAAGTGGACAGAGCTCAATCAGCCCCAGCATTTT. Combining the CDR3 with reference TRBV28 and TRBJ1-5 gives the whole variable domain DVKVTQSSRYLVKRTGEKVFLECVQDMDHENMFWYRQDPGLGLRLIYFSYDVKMKEKGDIPEGYSVSREKKERFSLILESASTNQTSMYLCASSLRKWTELNQPQHFGDGTRLSIL.

V is TRBV20-1 and J is TRBJ1-1, with D possibly matching TRBD1 (5 bases). V was clipped by 5 bases and J by 5 bases, with 18 bases between them. CDR3 length equals 14 residues. CDR1 and CDR2 (germline): DFQATT, SNEGSKA (reference sequence). CDR3 bases: TGCAGTGCTCAAAAATGGGGGGTGGGGACTGAAGCTTTCTTT. Its translation is CSAQKWGVGTEAFF.

The chain combines TRBV29-1 with TRBJ1-1; D is perhaps TRBD1 (5 bases). The CDR3 is 13 residues long. In germline, CDR1 is SQVTM, CDR2 ANQGSEA. The V end was cut by 0 bases, the J end by 9 bases, with 14 bases between. The CDR3 here is CSVEDLARGQAFF. In nucleotides, the CDR3 is TGCAGCGTTGAAGATCTAGCGAGGGGCCAAGCTTTCTTT.